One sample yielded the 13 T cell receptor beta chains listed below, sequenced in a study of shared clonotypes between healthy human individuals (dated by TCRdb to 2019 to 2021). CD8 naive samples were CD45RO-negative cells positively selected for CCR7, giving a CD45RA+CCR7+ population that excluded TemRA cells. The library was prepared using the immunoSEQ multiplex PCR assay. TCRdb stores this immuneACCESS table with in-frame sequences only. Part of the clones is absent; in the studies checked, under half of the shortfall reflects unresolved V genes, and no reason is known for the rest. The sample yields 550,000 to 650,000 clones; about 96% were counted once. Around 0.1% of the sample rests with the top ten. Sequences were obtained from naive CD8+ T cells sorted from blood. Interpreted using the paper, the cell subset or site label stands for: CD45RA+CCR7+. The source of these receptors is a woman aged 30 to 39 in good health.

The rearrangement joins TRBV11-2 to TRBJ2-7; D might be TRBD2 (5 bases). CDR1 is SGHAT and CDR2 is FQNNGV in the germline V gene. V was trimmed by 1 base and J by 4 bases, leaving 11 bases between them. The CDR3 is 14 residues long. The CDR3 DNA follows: TGTGCCAGCAGCTTAGCGGTGGGAGAATACGAGCAGTACTTC. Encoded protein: CASSLAVGEYEQYF. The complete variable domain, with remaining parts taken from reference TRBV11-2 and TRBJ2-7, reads EAGVAQSPRYKIIEKRQSVAFWCNPISGHATLYWYQQILGQGPKLLIQFQNNGVVDDSQLPKDRFSAERLKGVDSTLKIQPAKLEDSAVYLCASSLAVGEYEQYFGPGTRLTVT.

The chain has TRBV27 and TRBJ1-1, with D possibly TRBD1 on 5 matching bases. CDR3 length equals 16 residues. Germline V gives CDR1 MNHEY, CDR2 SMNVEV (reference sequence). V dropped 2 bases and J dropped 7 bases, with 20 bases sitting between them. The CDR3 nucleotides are TGTGCCAGCAGTTTAATTGTGGCTGCAGGGCCAGATGAAGCTTTCTTT. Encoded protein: CASSLIVAAGPDEAFF.

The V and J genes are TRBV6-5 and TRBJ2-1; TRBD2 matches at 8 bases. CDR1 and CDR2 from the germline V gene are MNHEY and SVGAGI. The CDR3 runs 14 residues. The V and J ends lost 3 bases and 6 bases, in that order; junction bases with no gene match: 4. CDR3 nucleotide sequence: TGTGCCAGCAGTTATCTAAGCGGGAGCAATGAGCAGTTCTTC. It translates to CASSYLSGSNEQFF.

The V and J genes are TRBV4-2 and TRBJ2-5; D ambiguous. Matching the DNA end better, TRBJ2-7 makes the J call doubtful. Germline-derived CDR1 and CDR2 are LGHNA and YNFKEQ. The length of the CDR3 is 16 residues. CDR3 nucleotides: TGTGCCAGCAGCCAAGGGATCGGCCAGAGTACCTACGAGCAGTACTTC. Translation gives CASSQGIGQSTYEQYF.

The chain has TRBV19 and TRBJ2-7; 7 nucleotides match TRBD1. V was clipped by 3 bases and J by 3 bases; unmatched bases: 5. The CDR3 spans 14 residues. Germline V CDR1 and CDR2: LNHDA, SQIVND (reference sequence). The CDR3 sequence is CASSMSTGNYEQYF. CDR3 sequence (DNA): TGTGCCAGTAGTATGTCGACAGGGAACTACGAGCAGTACTTC.

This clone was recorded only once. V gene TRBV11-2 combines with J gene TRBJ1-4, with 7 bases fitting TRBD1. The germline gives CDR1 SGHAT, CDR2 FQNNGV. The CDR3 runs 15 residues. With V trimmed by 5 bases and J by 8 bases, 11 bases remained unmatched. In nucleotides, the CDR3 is TGTGCCAGCAGCCGGGTAGGGGGCTTAGGGGAAAAACTGTTTTTT. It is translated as CASSRVGGLGEKLFF.

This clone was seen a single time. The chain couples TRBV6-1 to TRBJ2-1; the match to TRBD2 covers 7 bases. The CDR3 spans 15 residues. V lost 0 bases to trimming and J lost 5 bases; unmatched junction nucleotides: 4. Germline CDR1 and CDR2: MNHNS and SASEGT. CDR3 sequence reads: CASSEAGGGHNEQFF. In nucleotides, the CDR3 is TGTGCCAGCAGTGAAGCCGGCGGGGGTCACAATGAGCAGTTCTTC.

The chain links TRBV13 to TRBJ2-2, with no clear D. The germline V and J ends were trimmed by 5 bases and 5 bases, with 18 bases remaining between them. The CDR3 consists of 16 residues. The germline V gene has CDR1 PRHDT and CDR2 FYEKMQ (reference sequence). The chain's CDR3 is CASSLTRIRYTGELFF. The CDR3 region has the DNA TGTGCCAGCAGCCTAACACGGATCCGGTATACCGGGGAGCTGTTTTTT.

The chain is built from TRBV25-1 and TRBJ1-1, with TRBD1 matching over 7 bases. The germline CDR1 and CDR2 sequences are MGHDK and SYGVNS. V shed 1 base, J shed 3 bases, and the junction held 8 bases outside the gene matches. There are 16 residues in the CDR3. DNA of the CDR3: TGTGCCAGCAGTGAATGGAAGGGGGCGCGGGACACTGAAGCTTTCTTT. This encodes CASSEWKGARDTEAFF.

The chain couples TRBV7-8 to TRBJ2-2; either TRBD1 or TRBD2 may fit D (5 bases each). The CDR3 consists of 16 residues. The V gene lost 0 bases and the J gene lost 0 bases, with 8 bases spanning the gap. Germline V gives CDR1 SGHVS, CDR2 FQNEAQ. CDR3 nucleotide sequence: TGTGCCAGCAGCTTAGCGCTGGGGGCGAACACCGGGGAGCTGTTTTTT. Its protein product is CASSLALGANTGELFF.

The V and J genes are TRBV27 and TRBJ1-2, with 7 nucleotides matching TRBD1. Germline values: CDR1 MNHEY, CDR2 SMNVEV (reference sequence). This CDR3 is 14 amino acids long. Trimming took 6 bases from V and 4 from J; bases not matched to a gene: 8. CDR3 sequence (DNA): TGTGCCAGCAGCCCCACCCAGGGGGGCTATGGCTACACCTTC. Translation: CASSPTQGGYGYTF.

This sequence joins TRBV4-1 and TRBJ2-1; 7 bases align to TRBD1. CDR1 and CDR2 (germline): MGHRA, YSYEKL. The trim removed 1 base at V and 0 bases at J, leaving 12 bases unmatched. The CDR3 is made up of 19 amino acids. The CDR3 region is CASSQAILVTGSSYNEQFF. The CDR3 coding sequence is TGCGCCAGCAGCCAAGCCATCCTGGTGACAGGGAGCTCCTACAATGAGCAGTTCTTC.

The CDR3 protein is CASSSSVDYEQYF. The CDR3 nucleotides read TGTGCCAGCAGTTCCAGTGTGGACTACGAGCAGTACTTC. V is TRBV6-5 and J is TRBJ2-5; no clear D. Matching the DNA end better, TRBJ2-7 makes the J call doubtful. Germline V lookup: CDR1 MNHEY, CDR2 SVGAGI. This CDR3 is built from 13 residues.